These T cell receptor beta chains were read from a single sample in a study of blood T cell repertoires in COVID-19. Using immunoSEQ multiplex PCR, the repertoire was profiled, and TCRdb retains in-frame clones only, with some absent. The profile shows a few hundred thousand clones, roughly 88% of them singletons. The sequenced sample was peripheral blood. The receptors were gathered from a man between 45 and 60 years old with COVID-19, enrolled during active disease. Both conserved end residues are part of each CDR3. Fields, in order: clone size, V gene, J gene, D gene, CDR3 protein, CDR3 DNA. D genes are given only for firm matches. Part of the rows lack a size; the others show once, few, many or a class for expanded clones.

>.|TRBV4-2|TRBJ2-1|.
CASSQDQAVNNEQFF
TGTGCCAGCAGCCAAGATCAAGCGGTGAACAATGAGCAGTTCTTC
>.|TRBV5-1|TRBJ2-7|TRBD2
CASSLVTGGPPYEQYF
TGCGCCAGCAGCTTGGTAACGGGAGGGCCCCCCTACGAGCAGTACTTC
>.|TRBV9|TRBJ1-6|.
CASSGRGGISPLHF
TGTGCCAGCAGCGGGAGGGGGGGGATTTCACCCCTCCACTTT
>.|TRBV3-1/TRBV3-2|TRBJ2-2|TRBD2
CASSPHHGTTPNTGELFF
TGTGCCAGCAGCCCCCACCACGGGACTACCCCGAACACCGGGGAGCTGTTTTTT
>.|TRBV7-7|TRBJ2-1|TRBD2
CASSPWPSGGATYNEQFF
TGTGCCAGCAGCCCCTGGCCCAGCGGGGGGGCCACCTACAATGAGCAGTTCTTC
>.|TRBV28|TRBJ2-1|.
CASSLYLGANRNEQFF
TGTGCCAGCAGTTTATATTTGGGGGCTAATAGGAATGAGCAGTTCTTC
>.|TRBV9|TRBJ2-7|.
CASSVDGSLYEQYF
TGTGCCAGCAGCGTAGACGGGAGTCTGTACGAGCAGTACTTC
>.|TRBV18|TRBJ2-5|TRBD1
CASSPRGGSGETQYF
TGTGCCAGCTCACCCCGAGGGGGCTCGGGGGAGACCCAGTACTTC
>.|TRBV12-5|TRBJ1-1|.
CASGLVGANTEAFF
TGTGCTAGTGGTTTGGTAGGGGCGAACACTGAAGCTTTCTTT
>.|TRBV10-3|TRBJ2-1|.
CAIKASVNEQFF
TGTGCCATCAAGGCTAGTGTGAATGAGCAGTTCTTC
>.|TRBV24-1|TRBJ2-1|TRBD2
CATSGGRDSYNEQFF
TGTGCCACTAGCGGGGGGCGCGACTCCTACAATGAGCAGTTCTTC
>.|TRBV3-1/TRBV3-2|TRBJ1-5|.
CASSQGTDSNQPQHF
TGTGCCAGCAGCCAAGGGACAGATAGCAATCAGCCCCAGCATTTT
>.|TRBV2|TRBJ1-2|TRBD1
CATRDRDNYGYTF
TGTGCCACCCGGGACAGAGATAACTATGGCTACACCTTC
>few|TRBV11-2|TRBJ2-3|TRBD2
CASSRTSGGAADTQYF
TGTGCCAGCAGCCGGACTAGCGGGGGGGCAGCGGATACGCAGTATTTT
>.|TRBV19|TRBJ2-1|TRBD2
CASSQLAGGHNEQFF
TGTGCCAGTAGTCAACTAGCGGGGGGGCATAATGAGCAGTTCTTC
>once|TRBV10-3|TRBJ1-4|TRBD1
CAISETPDREKLFF
TGTGCCATCAGTGAGACCCCGGACAGGGAAAAACTGTTTTTT
>.|TRBV24-1|TRBJ2-1|TRBD2
CATSDSSGGSSYNEQFF
TGTGCCACCAGTGATTCTAGCGGGGGCAGCTCCTACAATGAGCAGTTCTTC
>.|TRBV15|TRBJ2-7|TRBD2
CATSRDRASGPYEQYF
TGTGCCACCAGCAGAGATAGGGCTAGCGGTCCCTACGAGCAGTACTTC
>.|TRBV6-2/TRBV6-3|TRBJ1-5|TRBD1
CASSSTGVQNIVNSNQPQHF
TGTGCCAGCAGTAGTACAGGGGTTCAAAATATTGTGAATAGCAATCAGCCCCAGCATTTT
>.|TRBV2|TRBJ1-2|TRBD1
CASSLRQGDLNGYTF
TGTGCCAGCAGTCTCCGACAGGGGGACCTAAATGGCTACACCTTC
>once|TRBV5-5|TRBJ1-4|TRBD1
CASSPLQGKSEKLFF
TGTGCCAGCAGCCCACTACAGGGGAAAAGTGAAAAACTGTTTTTT
>.|TRBV28|TRBJ2-7|.
CASSLSAARGSYEQYF
TGTGCCAGCAGTTTATCGGCGGCCAGGGGCTCCTACGAGCAGTACTTC